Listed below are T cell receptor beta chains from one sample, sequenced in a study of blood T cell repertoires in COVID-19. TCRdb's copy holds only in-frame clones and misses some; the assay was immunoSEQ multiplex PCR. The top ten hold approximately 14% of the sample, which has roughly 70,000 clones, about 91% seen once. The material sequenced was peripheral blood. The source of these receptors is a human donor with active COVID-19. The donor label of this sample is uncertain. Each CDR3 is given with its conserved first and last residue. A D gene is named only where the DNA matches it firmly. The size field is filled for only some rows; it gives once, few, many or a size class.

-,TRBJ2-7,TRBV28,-,CASTNRVNYEQYF,TGTGCCAGCACGAACAGGGTGAACTACGAGCAGTACTTC
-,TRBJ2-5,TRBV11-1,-,CASSNTDWWVGETQYF,TGTGCCAGCAGCAACACGGACTGGTGGGTAGGAGAGACCCAGTACTTC
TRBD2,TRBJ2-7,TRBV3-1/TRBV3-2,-,CASSQVLAGGPVVYEQYF,TGTGCCAGCAGCCAAGTCCTAGCGGGAGGCCCCGTGGTCTACGAGCAGTACTTC
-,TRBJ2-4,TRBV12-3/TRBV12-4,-,CASRGDWGDIQYF,TGTGCCAGCAGGGGGGACTGGGGGGACATTCAGTACTTC
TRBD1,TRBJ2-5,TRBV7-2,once,CASSLGQGETQYF,TGTGCCAGCAGCTTGGGACAGGGAGAGACCCAGTACTTC
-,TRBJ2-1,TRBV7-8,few,CASSFGRESYLEQFF,TGTGCCAGCAGCTTCGGTCGGGAGAGTTACCTTGAGCAGTTCTTC
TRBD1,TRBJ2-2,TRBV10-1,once,CASSEQGRGTGELFF,TGCGCCAGCAGTGAACAGGGGCGAGGCACCGGGGAGCTGTTTTTT
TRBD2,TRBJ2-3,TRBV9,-,CASSDSLAGVTDTQYF,TGTGCCAGCAGCGATTCCCTAGCGGGAGTCACAGATACGCAGTATTTT
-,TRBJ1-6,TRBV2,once,CASTIRQLYSPLHF,TGTGCCAGCACCATTAGACAGCTATATTCACCCCTCCACTTT
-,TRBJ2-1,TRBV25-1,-,CASSGTFYNEQFF,TGTGCCAGCAGTGGTACTTTCTACAATGAGCAGTTCTTC
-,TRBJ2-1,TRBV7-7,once,CASSLTGSTHNEQFF,TGTGCCAGCAGCTTAACAGGGAGCACACACAATGAGCAGTTCTTC
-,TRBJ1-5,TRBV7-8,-,CASSLAGDLLTPQHF,TGTGCCAGCAGCTTAGCCGGAGATCTCTTAACGCCCCAGCATTTT
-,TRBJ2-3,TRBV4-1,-,CASSQDRGPGTDTQYF,TGCGCCAGCAGCCAAGATCGAGGGCCGGGCACAGATACGCAGTATTTT
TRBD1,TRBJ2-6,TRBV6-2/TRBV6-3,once,CASSSDRAGANVLTF,TGTGCCAGCAGTTCTGACAGGGCTGGGGCCAACGTCCTGACTTTC
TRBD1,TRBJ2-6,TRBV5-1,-,CASSEQGSSGANVLTF,TGCGCCAGCAGCGAACAGGGGAGCTCTGGGGCCAACGTCCTGACTTTC
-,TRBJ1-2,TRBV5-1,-,CASSLTGSDYGYTF,TGCGCCAGCAGCTTGACAGGGTCAGACTATGGCTACACCTTC
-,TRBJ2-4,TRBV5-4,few,CASSLFGEWNIQYF,TGTGCCAGCAGCCTCTTCGGTGAGTGGAACATTCAGTACTTC
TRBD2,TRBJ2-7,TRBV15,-,CATSRGGRAYEQYF,TGTGCCACCAGCAGAGGCGGGAGAGCCTACGAGCAGTACTTC
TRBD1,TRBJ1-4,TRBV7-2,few,CASSLGDRFNEKLFF,TGTGCCAGCAGCTTAGGGGACAGGTTTAATGAAAAACTGTTTTTT
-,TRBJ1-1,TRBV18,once,CASSPPKGHANTEAFF,TGTGCCAGCTCACCACCGAAGGGGCATGCGAACACTGAAGCTTTCTTT
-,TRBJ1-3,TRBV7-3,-,CASSLISVGAGGNTIYF,TGTGCCAGCAGCCTCATTTCAGTGGGGGCGGGTGGAAACACCATATATTTT
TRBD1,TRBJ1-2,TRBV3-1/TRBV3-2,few,CASSQAVTGANYGYTF,TGTGCCAGCAGCCAAGCGGTGACAGGGGCCAACTATGGCTACACCTTC
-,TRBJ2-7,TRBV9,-,CASSVGDISYEQYF,TGTGCCAGCAGCGTAGGGGACATCTCCTACGAGCAGTACTTC
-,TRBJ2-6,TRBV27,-,CASSSGLRSGANVLTF,TGTGCCAGCAGTTCGGGACTCCGCTCTGGGGCCAACGTCCTGACTTTC
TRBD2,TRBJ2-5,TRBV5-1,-,CASSLGLLTSGSGYQETQYF,TGCGCCAGCAGCTTGGGGCTGCTCACTAGCGGGTCGGGGTACCAAGAGACCCAGTACTTC
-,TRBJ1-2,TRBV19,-,CASRRGINYGYTF,TGTGCCAGTCGGAGGGGCATCAACTATGGCTACACCTTC
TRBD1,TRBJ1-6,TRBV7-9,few,CASSPGDRGNSPLHF,TGTGCCAGCAGCCCGGGGGACAGGGGTAATTCACCCCTCCACTTT
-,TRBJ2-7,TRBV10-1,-,CASRRGMGEQYF,TGCGCCAGCAGACGGGGTATGGGTGAGCAGTACTTC
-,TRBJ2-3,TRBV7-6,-,CASSRLGPRRTDTQYF,TGTGCCAGCAGTCGCCTCGGACCCCGGAGGACAGATACGCAGTATTTT
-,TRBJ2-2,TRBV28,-,CASQASPGELFF,TGTGCCAGCCAAGCCTCCCCCGGGGAGCTGTTTTTT
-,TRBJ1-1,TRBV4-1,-,CASSQDNTRTNTEAFF,TGCGCCAGCAGCCAAGATAACACACGAACGAACACTGAAGCTTTCTTT
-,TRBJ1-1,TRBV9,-,CASSVGGGGGEAFF,TGTGCCAGCAGCGTAGGCGGGGGTGGCGGTGAAGCTTTCTTT
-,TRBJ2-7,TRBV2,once,CASSEDTGRTYEQYF,TGTGCCAGCAGTGAAGATACAGGGAGAACGTACGAGCAGTACTTC
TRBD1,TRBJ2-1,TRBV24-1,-,CATSDPRTGRTLYNEQFF,TGTGCCACCAGTGACCCTCGGACAGGCCGAACCCTATACAATGAGCAGTTCTTC
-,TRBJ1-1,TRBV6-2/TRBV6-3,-,CASSAGNTEAFF,TGTGCCAGCAGCGCGGGGAACACTGAAGCTTTCTTT
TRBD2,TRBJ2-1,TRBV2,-,CASTPGLAWNEQFF,TGTGCCAGCACTCCGGGACTAGCATGGAATGAGCAGTTCTTC
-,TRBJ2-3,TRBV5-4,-,CASSFLGGRRADTQYF,TGTGCCAGCAGCTTCCTGGGGGGGCGCCGGGCAGATACGCAGTATTTT
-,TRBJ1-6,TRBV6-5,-,CASSLVPGNSPLHF,TGTGCCAGCAGTTTGGTCCCCGGGAATTCACCCCTCCACTTT
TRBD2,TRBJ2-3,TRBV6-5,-,CATSGLAGWDTQYF,TGTGCCACCTCCGGGCTAGCGGGATGGGATACGCAGTATTTT
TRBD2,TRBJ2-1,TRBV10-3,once,CAISEASGRDSYNEQFF,TGTGCCATCAGTGAGGCTAGCGGGAGGGATTCCTACAATGAGCAGTTCTTC
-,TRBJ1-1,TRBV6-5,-,CASSPSPGQGAEAFF,TGTGCCAGCAGCCCAAGTCCGGGACAAGGCGCTGAAGCTTTCTTT
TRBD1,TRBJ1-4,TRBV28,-,CASRSGQGPNEKLFF,TGTGCCAGCAGGAGCGGACAGGGACCTAATGAAAAACTGTTTTTT
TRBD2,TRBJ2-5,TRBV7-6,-,CASSLVGGFLAVETQYF,TGTGCCAGCAGCTTAGTCGGCGGTTTCCTAGCGGTGGAGACCCAGTACTTC
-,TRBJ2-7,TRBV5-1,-,CASSLGQGSSYEQYF,TGCGCCAGCAGCTTGGGGCAGGGAAGCTCCTACGAGCAGTACTTC
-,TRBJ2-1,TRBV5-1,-,CASSTTRGNEQFF,TGCGCCAGCAGCACCACTAGGGGGAATGAGCAGTTCTTC
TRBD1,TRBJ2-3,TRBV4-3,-,CASSQDRQGPDTQYF,TGCGCCAGCAGCCAAGATCGACAGGGACCAGATACGCAGTATTTT
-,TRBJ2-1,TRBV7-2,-,CASSLGPGAYNEQFF,TGTGCCAGCAGCTTGGGTCCCGGAGCCTACAATGAGCAGTTCTTC
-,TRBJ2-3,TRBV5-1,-,CASSSGSQSTDTQYF,TGCGCCAGCAGCTCCGGTAGCCAAAGCACAGATACGCAGTATTTT
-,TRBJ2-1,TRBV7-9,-,CASSQRGSPWVHEQFF,TGTGCCAGCAGCCAAAGAGGTAGCCCTTGGGTCCATGAGCAGTTCTTC
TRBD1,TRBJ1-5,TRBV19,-,CASSTTGESNQPQHF,TGTGCCAGTAGTACCACAGGGGAAAGCAATCAGCCCCAGCATTTT
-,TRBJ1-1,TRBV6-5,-,CASSKNTEAFF,TGTGCCAGCAGCAAGAACACTGAAGCTTTCTTT
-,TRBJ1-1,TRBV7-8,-,CASRDSVNTEAFF,TGTGCCAGCCGCGACAGCGTGAACACTGAAGCTTTCTTT
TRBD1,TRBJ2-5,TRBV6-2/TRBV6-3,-,CASSSPTGTAETQYF,TGTGCCAGCAGTTCCCCGACAGGGACGGCAGAGACCCAGTACTTC
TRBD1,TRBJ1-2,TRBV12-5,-,CASGLVPGGHGYTF,TGTGCTAGTGGTTTGGTACCAGGGGGCCATGGCTACACCTTC